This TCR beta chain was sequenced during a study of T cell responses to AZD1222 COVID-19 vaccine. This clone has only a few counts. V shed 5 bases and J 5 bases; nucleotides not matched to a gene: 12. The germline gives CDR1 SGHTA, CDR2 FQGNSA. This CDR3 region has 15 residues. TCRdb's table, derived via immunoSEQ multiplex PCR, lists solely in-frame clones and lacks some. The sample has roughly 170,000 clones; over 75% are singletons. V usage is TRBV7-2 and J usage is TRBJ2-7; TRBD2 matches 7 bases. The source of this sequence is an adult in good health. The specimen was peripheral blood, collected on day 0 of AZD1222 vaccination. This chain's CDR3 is CASSVPLGLADEQYF. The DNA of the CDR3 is TGTGCCAGCAGCGTCCCCCTGGGGCTAGCGGACGAGCAGTACTTC.